This T cell receptor (beta chain) appears in the sequencing data of a study of cytomegalovirus exposure and HLA in healthy donors. Study context: The 120 or so validation repertoires, a later analysis reported, used the same platform as the 666 first-cohort repertoires. Study-wide results and caveats: The authors enumerated over 150 TCR beta chains as linked to cytomegalovirus. It was reported that the classifier diagnosed cytomegalovirus status with high specificity and sensitivity in both the original and validation cohorts.

There are 15 residues in the CDR3. The V gene's germline CDR1 is SGHTA and CDR2 FQGNSA. V was cut by 5 bases and J by 9 bases, with 17 bases left in between. Regarding this clone: Antigen: not known.

The table came from immunoSEQ multiplex PCR; TCRdb's copy has only in-frame clones and leaves some out. The sample has under 400,000 clones, 88% seen once; the top ten hold around 0.91%. The rearrangement joins TRBV7-2 to TRBJ1-6; maybe TRBD1 (6 bases). The material sequenced was PBMCs. The source of this sequence is a man aged 30-40 years in good health and CMV-seronegative. CDR3 in DNA: TGTGCCAGCAGCACGCAGACAGGTGCTGGTTCACCCCTCCACTTT. Amino acids: CASSTQTGAGSPLHF.